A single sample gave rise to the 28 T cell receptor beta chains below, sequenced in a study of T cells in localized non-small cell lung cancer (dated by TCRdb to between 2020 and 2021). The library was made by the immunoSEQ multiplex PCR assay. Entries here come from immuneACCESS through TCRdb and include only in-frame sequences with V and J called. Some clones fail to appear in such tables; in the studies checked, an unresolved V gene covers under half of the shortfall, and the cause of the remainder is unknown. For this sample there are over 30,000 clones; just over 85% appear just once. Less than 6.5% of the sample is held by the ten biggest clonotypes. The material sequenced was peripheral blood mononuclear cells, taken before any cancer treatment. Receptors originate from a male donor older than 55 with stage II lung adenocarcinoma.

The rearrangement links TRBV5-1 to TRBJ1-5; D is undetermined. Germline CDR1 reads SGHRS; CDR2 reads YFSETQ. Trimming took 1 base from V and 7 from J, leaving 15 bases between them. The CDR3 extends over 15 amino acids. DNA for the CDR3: TGCGCCAGCAGCTTGACGGCCCCGGGAGACCAGCCCCAGCATTTT. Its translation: CASSLTAPGDQPQHF.

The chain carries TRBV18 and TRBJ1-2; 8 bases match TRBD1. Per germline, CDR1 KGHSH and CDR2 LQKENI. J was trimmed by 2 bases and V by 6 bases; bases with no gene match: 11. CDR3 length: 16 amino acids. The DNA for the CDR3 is TGTGCCAGCTCGCAACGGACAGGGCAATTAAACTATGGCTACACCTTC. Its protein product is CASSQRTGQLNYGYTF.

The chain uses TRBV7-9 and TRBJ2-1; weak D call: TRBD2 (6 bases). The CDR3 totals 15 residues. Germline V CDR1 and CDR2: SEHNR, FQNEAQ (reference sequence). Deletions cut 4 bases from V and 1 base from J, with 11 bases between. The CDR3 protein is CASSSYAGSYNEQFF. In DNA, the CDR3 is TGTGCCAGCAGCTCTTACGCGGGGTCCTACAATGAGCAGTTCTTC.

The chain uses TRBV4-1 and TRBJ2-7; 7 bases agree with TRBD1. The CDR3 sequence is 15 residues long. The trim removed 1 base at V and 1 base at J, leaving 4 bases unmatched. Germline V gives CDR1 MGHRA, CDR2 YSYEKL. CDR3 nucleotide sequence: TGCGCCAGCAGCCAAGGTCCAGGGGGATCCTACGAGCAGTACTTC. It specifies CASSQGPGGSYEQYF.

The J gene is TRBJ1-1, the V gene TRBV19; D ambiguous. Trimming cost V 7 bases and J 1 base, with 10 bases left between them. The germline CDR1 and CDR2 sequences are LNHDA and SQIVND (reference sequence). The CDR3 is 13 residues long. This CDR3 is CASTQQTNTEAFF. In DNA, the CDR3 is TGTGCCAGTACGCAACAGACGAACACTGAAGCTTTCTTT.

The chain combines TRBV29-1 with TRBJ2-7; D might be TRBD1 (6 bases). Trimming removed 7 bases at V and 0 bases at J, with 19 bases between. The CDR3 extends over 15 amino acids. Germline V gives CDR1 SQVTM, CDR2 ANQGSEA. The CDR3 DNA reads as TGCAGCGCTCCCAGTAAGGGGGACAACTCCTACGAGCAGTACTTC. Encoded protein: CSAPSKGDNSYEQYF.

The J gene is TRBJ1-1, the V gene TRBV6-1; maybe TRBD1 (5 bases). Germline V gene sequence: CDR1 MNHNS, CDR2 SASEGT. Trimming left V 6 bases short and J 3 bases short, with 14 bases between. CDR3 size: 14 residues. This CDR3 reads CASSGVAGHTEAFF. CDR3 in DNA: TGTGCCAGCAGCGGTGTCGCGGGGCACACTGAAGCTTTCTTT.

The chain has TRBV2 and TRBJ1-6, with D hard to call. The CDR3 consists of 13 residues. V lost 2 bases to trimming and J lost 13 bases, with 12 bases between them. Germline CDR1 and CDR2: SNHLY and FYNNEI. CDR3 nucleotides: TGTGCCAGCAGTGAATCCCCTTTTATGCCCCTCCACTTT. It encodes CASSESPFMPLHF. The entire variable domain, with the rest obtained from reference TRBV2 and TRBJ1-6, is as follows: EPEVTQTPSHQVTQMGQEVILRCVPISNHLYFYWYRQILGQKVEFLVSFYNNEISEKSEIFDDQFSVERPDGSNFTLKIRSTKLEDSAMYFCASSESPFMPLHFGNGTRLTVT.

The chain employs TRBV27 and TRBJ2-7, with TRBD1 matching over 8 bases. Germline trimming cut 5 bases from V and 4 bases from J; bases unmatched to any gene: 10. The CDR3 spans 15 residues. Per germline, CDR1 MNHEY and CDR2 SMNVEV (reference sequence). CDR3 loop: CASSTGWTGLYEQYF. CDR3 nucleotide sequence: TGTGCCAGCAGTACGGGCTGGACAGGGTTATACGAGCAGTACTTC.

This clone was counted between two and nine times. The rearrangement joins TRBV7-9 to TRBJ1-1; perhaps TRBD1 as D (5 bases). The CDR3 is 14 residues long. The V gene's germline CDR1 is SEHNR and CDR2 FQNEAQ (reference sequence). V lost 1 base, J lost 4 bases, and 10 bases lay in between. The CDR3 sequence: CASSLGDERTEAFF. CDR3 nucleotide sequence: TGTGCCAGCAGCTTAGGGGACGAACGCACTGAAGCTTTCTTT. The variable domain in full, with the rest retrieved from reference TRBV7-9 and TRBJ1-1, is DTGVSQNPRHKITKRGQNVTFRCDPISEHNRLYWYRQTLGQGPEFLTYFQNEAQLEKSRLLSDRFSAERPKGSFSTLEIQRTEQGDSAMYLCASSLGDERTEAFFGQGTRLTVV.

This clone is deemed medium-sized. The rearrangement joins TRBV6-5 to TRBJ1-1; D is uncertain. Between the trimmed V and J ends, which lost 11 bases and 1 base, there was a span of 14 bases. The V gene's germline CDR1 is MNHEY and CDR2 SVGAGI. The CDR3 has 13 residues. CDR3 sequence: CACLPPGNTEAFF. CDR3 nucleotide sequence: TGTGCCTGCTTACCCCCGGGGAACACTGAAGCTTTCTTT.

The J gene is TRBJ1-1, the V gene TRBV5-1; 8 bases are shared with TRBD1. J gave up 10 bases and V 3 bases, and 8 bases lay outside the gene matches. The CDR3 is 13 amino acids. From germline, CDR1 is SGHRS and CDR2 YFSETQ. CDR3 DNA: TGCGCCAGCAGCTCCTCGGACAGGGACGCAGCTTTCTTT. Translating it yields CASSSSDRDAAFF.

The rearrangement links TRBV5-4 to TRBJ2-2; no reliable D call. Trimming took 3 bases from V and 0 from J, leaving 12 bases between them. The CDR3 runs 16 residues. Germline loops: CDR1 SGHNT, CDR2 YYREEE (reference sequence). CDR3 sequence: CASSSLSGANTGELFF. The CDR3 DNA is TGTGCCAGCAGCTCGCTGAGTGGAGCGAACACCGGGGAGCTGTTTTTT. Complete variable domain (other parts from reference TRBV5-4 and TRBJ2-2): ETGVTQSPTHLIKTRGQQVTLRCSSQSGHNTVSWYQQALGQGPQFIFQYYREEENGRGNFPPRFSGLQFPNYSSELNVNALELDDSALYLCASSSLSGANTGELFFGEGSRLTVL.

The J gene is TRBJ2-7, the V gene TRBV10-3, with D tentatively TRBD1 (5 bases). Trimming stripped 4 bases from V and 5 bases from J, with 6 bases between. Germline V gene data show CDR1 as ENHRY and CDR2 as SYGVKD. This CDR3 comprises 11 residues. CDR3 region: CAISGQHEQYF. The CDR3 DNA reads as TGTGCCATCAGTGGACAGCACGAGCAGTACTTC.

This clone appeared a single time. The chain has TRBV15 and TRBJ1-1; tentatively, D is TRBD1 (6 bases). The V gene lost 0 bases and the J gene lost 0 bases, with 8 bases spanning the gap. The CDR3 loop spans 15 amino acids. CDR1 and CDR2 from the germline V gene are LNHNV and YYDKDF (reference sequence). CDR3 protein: CATSRDPGVNTEAFF. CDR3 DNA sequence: TGTGCCACCAGCAGAGATCCAGGGGTGAACACTGAAGCTTTCTTT. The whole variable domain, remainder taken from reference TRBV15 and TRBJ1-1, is DAMVIQNPRYQVTQFGKPVTLSCSQTLNHNVMYWYQQKSSQAPKLLFHYYDKDFNNEADTPDNFQSRRPNTSFCFLDIRSPGLGDTAMYLCATSRDPGVNTEAFFGQGTRLTVV.

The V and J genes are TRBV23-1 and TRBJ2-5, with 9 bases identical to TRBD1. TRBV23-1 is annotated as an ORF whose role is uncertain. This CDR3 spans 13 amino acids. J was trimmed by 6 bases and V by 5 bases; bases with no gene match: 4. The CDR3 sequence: CASSSDRGKTQYF. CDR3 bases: TGCGCCAGCAGTTCGGACAGGGGAAAGACCCAGTACTTC.

Here the CDR3 DNA reads TGTGCCAGCAGTCCAACAGGGGCTCCCTACACTGAAGCTTTCTTT. It yields the protein CASSPTGAPYTEAFF. The V call is TRBV28, the J call TRBJ1-1, with 7 bases aligning to TRBD1. The V gene's germline CDR1 is MDHEN and CDR2 SYDVKM. V lost 5 bases, J lost 3 bases, and 9 bases stayed unmatched. The CDR3 covers 15 residues.

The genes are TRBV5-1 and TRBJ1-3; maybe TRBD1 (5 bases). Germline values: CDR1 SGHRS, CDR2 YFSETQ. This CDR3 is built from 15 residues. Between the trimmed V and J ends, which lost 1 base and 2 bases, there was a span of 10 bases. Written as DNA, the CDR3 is TGCGCCAGCAGCTTGACACAGGCTACTGGAAACACCATATATTTT. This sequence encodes CASSLTQATGNTIYF.

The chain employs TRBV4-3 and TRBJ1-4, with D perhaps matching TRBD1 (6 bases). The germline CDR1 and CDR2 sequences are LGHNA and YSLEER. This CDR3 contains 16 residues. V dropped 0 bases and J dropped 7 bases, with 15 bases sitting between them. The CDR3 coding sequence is TGCGCCAGCAGCCAAGATAGTACAGGGTGGAGTGAAAAACTGTTTTTT. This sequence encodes CASSQDSTGWSEKLFF.

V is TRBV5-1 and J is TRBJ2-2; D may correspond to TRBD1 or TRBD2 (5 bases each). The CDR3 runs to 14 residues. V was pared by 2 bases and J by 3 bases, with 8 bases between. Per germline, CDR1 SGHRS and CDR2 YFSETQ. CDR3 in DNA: TGCGCCAGCAGCTTCGGGGCTGACACCGGGGAGCTGTTTTTT. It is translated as CASSFGADTGELFF. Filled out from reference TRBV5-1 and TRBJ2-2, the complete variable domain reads KAGVTQTPRYLIKTRGQQVTLSCSPISGHRSVSWYQQTPGQGLQFLFEYFSETQRNKGNFPGRFSGRQFSNSRSEMNVSTLELGDSALYLCASSFGADTGELFFGEGSRLTVL.

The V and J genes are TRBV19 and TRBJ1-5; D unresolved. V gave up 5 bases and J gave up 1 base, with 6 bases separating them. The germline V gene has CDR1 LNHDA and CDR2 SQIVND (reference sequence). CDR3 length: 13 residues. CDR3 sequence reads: CASSLVSNQPQHF. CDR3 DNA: TGTGCCAGTAGTCTGGTAAGCAATCAGCCCCAGCATTTT. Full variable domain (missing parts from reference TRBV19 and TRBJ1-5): DGGITQSPKYLFRKEGQNVTLSCEQNLNHDAMYWYRQDPGQGLRLIYYSQIVNDFQKGDIAEGYSVSREKKESFPLTVTSAQKNPTAFYLCASSLVSNQPQHFGDGTRLSIL.

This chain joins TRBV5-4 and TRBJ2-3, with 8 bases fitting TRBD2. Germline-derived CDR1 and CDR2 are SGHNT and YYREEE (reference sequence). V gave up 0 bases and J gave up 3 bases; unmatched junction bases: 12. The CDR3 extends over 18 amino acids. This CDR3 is CASSLAGRAGVSTDTQYF. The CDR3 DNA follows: TGTGCCAGCAGCTTGGCCGGGCGAGCGGGAGTTAGTACAGATACGCAGTATTTT.

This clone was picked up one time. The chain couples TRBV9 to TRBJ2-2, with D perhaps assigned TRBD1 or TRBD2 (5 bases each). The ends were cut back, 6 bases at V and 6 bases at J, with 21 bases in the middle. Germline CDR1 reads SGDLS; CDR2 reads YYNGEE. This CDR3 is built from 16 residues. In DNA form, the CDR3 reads TGTGCCAGCACCCCTGGGCCTGGGGGATCCTCCGGGGAGCTGTTTTTT. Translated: CASTPGPGGSSGELFF.

The DNA for the CDR3 is TGTGCCAGCACCTCACCAGGTCAGCCCCAGCATTTT. The encoded protein is CASTSPGQPQHF. The chain couples TRBV28 to TRBJ1-5; D gene unclear. The CDR3 extends over 12 amino acids. V dropped 7 bases and J dropped 6 bases, with 10 bases sitting between them. Germline CDR1 MDHEN, CDR2 SYDVKM.

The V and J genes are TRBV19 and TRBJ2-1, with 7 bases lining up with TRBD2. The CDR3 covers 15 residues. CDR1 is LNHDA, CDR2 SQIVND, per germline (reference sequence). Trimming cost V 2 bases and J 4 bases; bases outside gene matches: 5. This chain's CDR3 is CASSIRRETYNEQFF. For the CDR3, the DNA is TGTGCCAGTAGTATAAGGCGGGAGACTTACAATGAGCAGTTCTTC.

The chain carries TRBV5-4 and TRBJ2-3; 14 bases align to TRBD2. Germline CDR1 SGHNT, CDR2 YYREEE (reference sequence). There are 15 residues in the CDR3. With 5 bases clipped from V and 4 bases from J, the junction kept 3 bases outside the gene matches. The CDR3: CASRPGLAGADTQYF. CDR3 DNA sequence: TGTGCCAGCAGGCCGGGACTAGCGGGAGCAGATACGCAGTATTTT.

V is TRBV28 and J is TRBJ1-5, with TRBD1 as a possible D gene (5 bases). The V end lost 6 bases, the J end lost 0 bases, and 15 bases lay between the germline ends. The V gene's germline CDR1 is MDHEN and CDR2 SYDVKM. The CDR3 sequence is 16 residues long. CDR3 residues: CASRSGGERSNQPQHF. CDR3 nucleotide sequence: TGTGCCAGCAGGTCCGGAGGGGAACGTAGCAATCAGCCCCAGCATTTT.

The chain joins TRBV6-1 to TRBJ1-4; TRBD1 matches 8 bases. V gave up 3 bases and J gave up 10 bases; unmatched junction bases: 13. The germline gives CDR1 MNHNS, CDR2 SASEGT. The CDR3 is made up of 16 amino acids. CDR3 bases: TGTGCCAGCAGTGACAGGGGGCCCCCTAATTCGGGAAAACTGTTTTTT. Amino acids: CASSDRGPPNSGKLFF.